By sample fraction, the clone carrying this TCR beta chain is medium-sized. As yet, its antigen is unknown. The CDR3 runs to 17 residues. V shed 0 bases, J shed 4 bases, and the junction held 7 bases outside the gene matches. The V gene's germline CDR1 is LGHNA and CDR2 YSLEER. The source of the sample is a study of T-cell memory formation after mild COVID-19. Study-wide findings and caveats: Researchers found some responding clones in pre-infection memory, a sign that cross-reactive memory joined.

Employing constant-segment primers, 5'RACE generated TCR alpha and TCR beta cDNA libraries bearing sample barcodes and UMIs. TCRdb redid the calling of the 5' RACE reads with MiXCR, one entry per CDR3 protein. This table holds around 6,700 distinct CDR3 sequences, about three fifths found once. The clonotype was recovered from an adult who had mild COVID-19 (a few samples of this study predate the infection). Cell type and time point are not known. Sequences were obtained from PBMCs or a T cell subset sorted from them (not recorded which). The V call is TRBV4-3, the J call TRBJ2-1; 9 nucleotides agree with TRBD2. CDR3 protein: CASSQDSVAGGYNEQFF. CDR3 bases: TGCGCCAGCAGCCAAGATTCAGTTGCGGGGGGGTACAATGAGCAGTTCTTC.